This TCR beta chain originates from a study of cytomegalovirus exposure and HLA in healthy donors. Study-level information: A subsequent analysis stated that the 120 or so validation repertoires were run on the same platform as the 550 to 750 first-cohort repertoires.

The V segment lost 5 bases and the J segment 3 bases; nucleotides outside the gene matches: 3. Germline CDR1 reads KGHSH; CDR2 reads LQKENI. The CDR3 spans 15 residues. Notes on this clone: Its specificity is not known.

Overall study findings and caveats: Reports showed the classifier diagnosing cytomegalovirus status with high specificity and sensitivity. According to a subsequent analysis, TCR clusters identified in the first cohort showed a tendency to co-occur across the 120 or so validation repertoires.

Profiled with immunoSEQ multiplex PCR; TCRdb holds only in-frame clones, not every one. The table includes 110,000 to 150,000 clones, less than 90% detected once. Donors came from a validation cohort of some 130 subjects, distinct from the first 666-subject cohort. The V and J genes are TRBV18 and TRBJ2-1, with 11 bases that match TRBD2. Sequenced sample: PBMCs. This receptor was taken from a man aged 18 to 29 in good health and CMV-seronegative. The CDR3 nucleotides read TGTGCCAGCTCAGCAACTAGCGGGAGCTACAATGAGCAGTTCTTC. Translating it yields CASSATSGSYNEQFF.